These T cell receptor beta chains were read from a single sample in a study of identical twins. TCRdb recomputed calls from the 5' RACE reads with MiXCR, one row per CDR3 protein. Found here are around 1.7 million distinct CDR3 sequences, less than 35% of them singletons; the top ten hold 0.25% to 0.3%. The sample was cord blood. The source of these receptors is a newborn girl in good health. Each CDR3 is given with its conserved first and last residue. The D gene is left open where the match is weak. Only part of the rows carry a size: once, few, many, or a class if the clone is expanded.

TRBD2,NA,TRBV29-1,TRBJ2-5,CSVDPDKRGNPGPTRGEQYF,TGCAGCGTTGACCCGGACAAGCGGGGAAATCCGGGACCGACACGGGGGGAGCAGTACTTC
NA,NA,TRBV12-3/TRBV12-4,TRBJ2-7,CASSLVKVSSYEQYF,TGTGCCAGCAGTTTAGTAAAGGTCAGCTCCTACGAGCAGTACTTC
TRBD2,few,TRBV5-1,TRBJ2-7,CASRPSGSSYEQYF,TGCGCCAGCAGGCCTAGCGGGAGCTCCTACGAGCAGTACTTC
NA,once,TRBV18,TRBJ1-1,CASSPGHPEAFF,TGTGCCAGCTCACCGGGACATCCCGAAGCTTTCTTT
NA,many,TRBV12-3/TRBV12-4,TRBJ2-3,CASSFRADTQYF,TGTGCCAGCAGTTTCCGGGCAGATACGCAGTATTTT
NA,NA,TRBV10-3,TRBJ2-1,CAISTGTNEQFF,TGTGCCATCAGCACCGGGACTAATGAGCAGTTCTTC
TRBD1,once,TRBV20-1,TRBJ1-2,CSARRGTGLGYGYTF,TGCAGTGCTAGACGGGGGACAGGGCTTGGCTATGGCTACACCTTC
NA,NA,TRBV28,TRBJ1-2,CASSPESRGEGYGYTF,TGTGCCAGCAGTCCTGAGAGCAGGGGCGAAGGCTATGGCTACACCTTC
NA,few,TRBV6-5,TRBJ2-7,CASSYERGDEQYF,TGTGCCAGCAGTTACGAGAGGGGAGACGAGCAGTACTTC
NA,few,TRBV7-2,TRBJ2-1,CASSSDPTRVNEQFF,TGTGCCAGCAGCTCGGACCCTACCCGGGTCAATGAGCAGTTCTTC
TRBD1,NA,TRBV7-2,TRBJ1-3,CASSSGTAGNTIYF,TGTGCCAGCAGCTCTGGGACAGCTGGAAACACCATATATTTT
NA,NA,TRBV3-1,TRBJ2-7,CASSQDRRAFEQYF,TGTGCCAGCAGCCAAGATCGGAGGGCCTTTGAGCAGTACTTC
NA,few,TRBV6-5,TRBJ2-7,CASSYQGKGSYEQYF,TGTGCCAGCAGTTATCAGGGTAAAGGTTCGTACGAGCAGTACTTC
NA,NA,TRBV4-2,TRBJ1-4,CASSQSLAGPNEELFF,TGTGCCAGCAGCCAGAGTTTGGCAGGTCCTAATGAAGAACTGTTTTTT
NA,NA,TRBV6-1,TRBJ2-5,CASLLTGGETHYF,TGTGCCAGCCTACTCACAGGGGGGGAGACCCACTACTTC
TRBD2,few,TRBV5-1,TRBJ2-1,CASSLVTSGRGLNEQFF,TGCGCCAGCAGCTTGGTTACTAGCGGGAGAGGGCTCAATGAGCAGTTCTTC
NA,NA,TRBV12-3/TRBV12-4,TRBJ1-3,CASSFYTTTGNTIYF,TGTGCCAGCAGTTTCTACACCACTACTGGAAACACCATATATTTT
TRBD2,NA,TRBV25-1,TRBJ2-7,CASSDSSGRGYEQYF,TGTGCCAGCAGTGACTCTAGCGGGAGGGGCTACGAGCAGTACTTC
TRBD2,few,TRBV3-1,TRBJ2-7,CASSSKGTRGNEQYF,TGTGCCAGCAGCTCAAAAGGGACTAGAGGCAACGAGCAGTACTTC
NA,NA,TRBV5-1,TRBJ1-2,CASSSSIPQNYGYTF,TGCGCCAGCAGCTCCAGCATACCTCAAAACTATGGCTACACCTTC
NA,NA,TRBV28,TRBJ2-3,CAGPCTDTQYF,TGTGCCGGGCCCTGCACAGATACGCAGTATTTT
NA,few,TRBV12-3/TRBV12-4,TRBJ1-1,CASSLGGRITEAFF,TGTGCCAGCAGTTTAGGGGGGCGAATTACTGAAGCTTTCTTT